This T cell receptor (beta chain) was recorded in a study of human T cells and chemical hapten exposure. Study summary: The study lasted 20 to 25 weeks, and patients were dosed weekly with diphenylcyclopropenone on the scalp throughout.

Time point here: patch test 1, 2 weeks after DPC sensitization. Treatment of the sample: therapeutic diphenylcyclopropenone sensitization with weekly scalp DPC. Blood was collected ahead of every patch test applied. From the RACE reads, TCRdb called clonotypes with MiXCR, one entry per CDR3 protein. The sample has 150,000 to 200,000 distinct CDR3 sequences; 20% to 25% are singletons. V was pared by 2 bases and J by 1 base, with 6 bases between. The CDR3 loop spans 13 amino acids. The germline V gene encodes CDR1 SGDLS and CDR2 YYNGEE. This clonotype was counted a few times. V and J are TRBV9 and TRBJ1-1; TRBD1 might be the D (5 bases). Here the sequenced sample was whole blood, taken in connection with sensitization to the hapten diphenylcyclopropenone (DPC). The source of this sequence is a woman in her forties or fifties with alopecia areata. Some clones in this sample may be carry-over from other donors' samples. The CDR3 sequence: CASSVTGNTEAFF. CDR3 nucleotide sequence: TGTGCCAGCAGCGTTACAGGGAACACTGAAGCTTTCTTT.